This TCR beta chain was captured in a study of monozygotic twins with inflammatory bowel disease. TCRdb reprocessed the 5' RACE reads, with one entry per CDR3 protein and no DNA. The listing records roughly 100,000 distinct CDR3 sequences. General observations from the study: IBD patients showed reduced TCRbeta diversity (inverse Simpson) versus healthy co-twins. Whether twins were concordant or discordant made no difference to repertoire similarity, possibly from limited power. Differing T cell subtypes remained indistinguishable.

In the case of this clonotype: The antigen remains undetermined.

CDR3 length equals 16 residues. CDR1 is SQVTM and CDR2 is ANQGSEA in the germline V gene. Whole blood, unsorted for T cells, was the source of total RNA. Sequencing was done on a sample of blood. This chain joins TRBV29-1 and TRBJ2-3; TCRdb's assignment of TRBD1 cannot be checked, as there is no DNA. The sequence was obtained from a human donor with ulcerative colitis or Crohn's disease, or a healthy co-twin of an affected twin (not recorded which). The CDR3 loop is CSVVRRGDRSTDTQYF.